A selection of T cell receptor beta chains follows, all from one sample in a study of T cells expressing NK-cell markers. TCRdb reprocessed the 5' RACE reads, with one entry per CDR3 protein and no DNA. This sample's clone table lists roughly 8,100 distinct CDR3 sequences. The specimen sequenced was blood T cells: a sorted CD56 or NKG2C T cell subset, CD4+ or CD8+ T cells, or bulk PBMC T cells (not recorded which). The receptors stem from a man between 18 and 35 years old in good health. CDR3s include the opening cysteine and the closing phenylalanine or tryptophan. The listing skips clone size in some rows; elsewhere it reads once, few, many or a size class.

CDR3: CASSFDLNSPPDWYYEQYF; V: TRBV28; size: NA; J: TRBJ2-7
CDR3: CASSRVLDYEQYF; V: TRBV7-8; size: NA; J: TRBJ2-7
CDR3: CARQTDHPLYNEQFF; V: TRBV5-6; size: NA; J: TRBJ2-1
CDR3: CAWRVDNEQFF; V: TRBV30; size: NA; J: TRBJ2-1
CDR3: CASSVGPWIVDEQFF; V: TRBV9; size: NA; J: TRBJ2-1
CDR3: CASSLARQALGEAFF; V: TRBV7-8; size: NA; J: TRBJ1-1
CDR3: CASSGPQWGAKNIQYF; V: TRBV5-6; size: medium-sized; J: TRBJ2-4
CDR3: CASSLAGPEAFF; V: TRBV5-1; size: medium-sized; J: TRBJ1-1
CDR3: CASRNTGGYTGELFF; V: TRBV3-1; size: medium-sized; J: TRBJ2-2
CDR3: CATSDLGTSGRNNYNEQFF; V: TRBV24-1; size: medium-sized; J: TRBJ2-1
CDR3: CASSLIAGRVDADTQYF; V: TRBV28; size: medium-sized; J: TRBJ2-3
CDR3: CASSKDGGRTDTQYF; V: TRBV25-1; size: NA; J: TRBJ2-3
CDR3: CASRGGGHTGELFF; V: TRBV14; size: NA; J: TRBJ2-2
CDR3: CASSQTGNTGELFF; V: TRBV7-3; size: NA; J: TRBJ2-2
CDR3: CAISGRTDTQYF; V: TRBV12-3/TRBV12-4; size: NA; J: TRBJ2-3
CDR3: CASSSDSTDTQYF; V: TRBV5-1; size: medium-sized; J: TRBJ2-3
CDR3: CASSVELDRSTSGANVLTF; V: TRBV9; size: NA; J: TRBJ2-6
CDR3: CASSQEWGQADEQYF; V: TRBV3-1; size: medium-sized; J: TRBJ2-7
CDR3: CAISGTGRNQPQHF; V: TRBV10-3; size: NA; J: TRBJ1-5
CDR3: CASSLFSGSGIRIHGYTF; V: TRBV11-2; size: NA; J: TRBJ1-2
CDR3: CASSPGQRSGANVLTF; V: TRBV6-2/TRBV6-3; size: NA; J: TRBJ2-6
CDR3: CSARDPAWDTQYF; V: TRBV20-1; size: medium-sized; J: TRBJ2-3
CDR3: CAISTGTGGSYEQYF; V: TRBV10-3; size: NA; J: TRBJ2-7
CDR3: CASSARGLAGANTGELFF; V: TRBV6-5; size: medium-sized; J: TRBJ2-2
CDR3: CASSPSRLAGSLQAETQYF; V: TRBV7-9; size: medium-sized; J: TRBJ2-5
CDR3: CASSQDTGTYEQYF; V: TRBV4-1; size: NA; J: TRBJ2-7
CDR3: CASSLYVGGRNEQYF; V: TRBV28; size: NA; J: TRBJ2-7
CDR3: CSAEGTSGSGNEQFF; V: TRBV20-1; size: medium-sized; J: TRBJ2-1
CDR3: CASSAWGAGETQYF; V: TRBV7-7; size: NA; J: TRBJ2-5
CDR3: CATSREVGRIQETQYF; V: TRBV15; size: NA; J: TRBJ2-5
CDR3: CASSVGHTTDTQYF; V: TRBV9; size: medium-sized; J: TRBJ2-3
CDR3: CASQGDREYNEQFF; V: TRBV18; size: medium-sized; J: TRBJ2-1
CDR3: CASRRQSGSNRYNEQFF; V: TRBV2; size: medium-sized; J: TRBJ2-1
CDR3: CASRGGRENSPLHF; V: TRBV27; size: medium-sized; J: TRBJ1-6
CDR3: CSSPTPWTSGVYQETQYF; V: TRBV20-1; size: NA; J: TRBJ2-5
CDR3: CSALRGGYNSPLHF; V: TRBV20-1; size: medium-sized; J: TRBJ1-6
CDR3: CASSQGTRNGEQFF; V: TRBV4-1; size: NA; J: TRBJ2-1
CDR3: CASTPLGGNQPQHF; V: TRBV6-1; size: medium-sized; J: TRBJ1-5
CDR3: CSARWGLYGYTF; V: TRBV20-1; size: NA; J: TRBJ1-2
CDR3: CATSDSRLALGANVLTF; V: TRBV24-1; size: NA; J: TRBJ2-6
CDR3: CSVEDLKDSPNEQFF; V: TRBV29-1; size: medium-sized; J: TRBJ2-1
CDR3: CASKTSGDYNEQFF; V: TRBV6-1; size: NA; J: TRBJ2-1
CDR3: CASSYSTRAQETQYF; V: TRBV7-6; size: NA; J: TRBJ2-5
CDR3: CASSYYRGLGGELFF; V: TRBV6-5; size: medium-sized; J: TRBJ2-2
CDR3: CASSRRRGTEQFF; V: TRBV3-1; size: NA; J: TRBJ2-1
CDR3: CACTPGTSRNEQFF; V: TRBV30; size: NA; J: TRBJ2-1
CDR3: CASSQAGTGEFF; V: TRBV3-1; size: NA; J: TRBJ2-1
CDR3: CASSSSEALRFF; V: TRBV7-9; size: medium-sized; J: TRBJ2-1
CDR3: CASSLDRGGPNEKLFF; V: TRBV12-3/TRBV12-4; size: medium-sized; J: TRBJ1-4
CDR3: CSGLTGHSNQPQHF; V: TRBV29-1; size: medium-sized; J: TRBJ1-5
CDR3: CASSSNAGTGAYEQYF; V: TRBV7-2; size: NA; J: TRBJ2-7
CDR3: CASSEEGSLPADTQYF; V: TRBV2; size: medium-sized; J: TRBJ2-3